Listed below are T cell receptor beta chains from one sample, sequenced in a study of blood T cell repertoires in COVID-19. Some clones are missing from TCRdb's copy, which holds only in-frame ones; the method was immunoSEQ multiplex PCR. The repertoire includes about 130,000 clones, roughly 80% of them detected once, and about 2.9% sits in the top ten. Material: peripheral blood. These receptors all stem from a woman older than 75 with acute or convalescent COVID-19. Both conserved end residues are part of each CDR3. The D gene is left open where the match is weak. A clone size is listed for some rows: how often the clone was seen (once, few, many), or a class if it is expanded.

D: .
J: TRBJ1-1
size: few
V: TRBV19
DNA: TGTGCCAGTAGTATGGGGCGGTTGAACACTGAAGCTTTCTTT
CDR3: CASSMGRLNTEAFF

D: .
J: TRBJ1-1
size: .
V: TRBV19
DNA: TGTGCCAGTAGTATGGGGACTTCGGCTGAAGCTTTCTTT
CDR3: CASSMGTSAEAFF

D: TRBD2
J: TRBJ2-4
size: .
V: TRBV6-1
DNA: TGTGCCAGCAGTGATCTGGGGCTAGCGGGTCCCAGGGCCAAAAACATTCAGTACTTC
CDR3: CASSDLGLAGPRAKNIQYF

D: TRBD1
J: TRBJ1-1
size: .
V: TRBV19
DNA: TGTGCCAGTAGTGCGACACGGGGACAGCCTAACACTGAAGCTTTCTTT
CDR3: CASSATRGQPNTEAFF

D: TRBD1
J: TRBJ1-1
size: .
V: TRBV11-2
DNA: TGTGCCAGCACCGAACCGATAAGATCAGGGGGTATGAACACTGAAGCTTTCTTT
CDR3: CASTEPIRSGGMNTEAFF

D: .
J: TRBJ1-4
size: .
V: TRBV5-1
DNA: TGCGCCAGCAGCTCTGACAGACCAACTAATGAAAAACTGTTTTTT
CDR3: CASSSDRPTNEKLFF

D: .
J: TRBJ2-2
size: once
V: TRBV9
DNA: TGTGCCAGCAGCGTAGGAATGAGGACGAACACCGGGGAGCTGTTTTTT
CDR3: CASSVGMRTNTGELFF

D: TRBD2
J: TRBJ2-7
size: .
V: TRBV5-1
DNA: TGCGCCAGCAGTTTTGGACTAGCGGGGGACTACGAGCAGTACTTC
CDR3: CASSFGLAGDYEQYF

D: TRBD1
J: TRBJ1-1
size: few
V: TRBV10-3
DNA: TGTGCCATCAGGCGTAGTATATTAAGACAGGGCCCTGGGAACACTGAAGCTTTCTTT
CDR3: CAIRRSILRQGPGNTEAFF

D: TRBD1
J: TRBJ1-5
size: few
V: TRBV7-2
DNA: TGTGCCAGCAGCTTTCGGACAGGGGGCTTATCGGGGAATCAGCCCCAGCATTTT
CDR3: CASSFRTGGLSGNQPQHF

D: .
J: TRBJ2-7
size: medium-sized
V: TRBV21-1
DNA: TGTGCCAGCAGCAAAGGTAGGACAGGGGAGGGACACGAGCAGTACTTC
CDR3: CASSKGRTGEGHEQYF

D: .
J: TRBJ1-3
size: .
V: TRBV27
DNA: TGTGCCAGCAGTTCGTGGCAGGGGACAAAAAACACCATATATTTT
CDR3: CASSSWQGTKNTIYF

D: .
J: TRBJ1-1
size: .
V: TRBV20-1
DNA: TGCAGTGCTAGTATTCGGACATCGGTCACTGAAGCTTTCTTT
CDR3: CSASIRTSVTEAFF

D: .
J: TRBJ1-4
size: few
V: TRBV10-3
DNA: TGTGCCATCAGACAGGGCGCAACTAATGAAAAACTGTTTTTT
CDR3: CAIRQGATNEKLFF

D: TRBD1
J: TRBJ1-2
size: few
V: TRBV14
DNA: TGTGCCAGCAGCCGGGCCTTGACAGGGGCCTATGGCTACACCTTC
CDR3: CASSRALTGAYGYTF

D: .
J: TRBJ1-2
size: .
V: TRBV3-1/TRBV3-2
DNA: TGTGCCAGCAGCCAAGTAGCTCTTAGGGGCTACACCTTC
CDR3: CASSQVALRGYTF

D: TRBD1
J: TRBJ2-3
size: .
V: TRBV18
DNA: TGTGCCAGCTCACTTCGGACAGGGAGCACAGATACGCAGTATTTT
CDR3: CASSLRTGSTDTQYF

D: .
J: TRBJ1-1
size: .
V: TRBV19
DNA: TGTGCCAGTAGTATAGGAATTATCGGGTCGGCTTTCTTT
CDR3: CASSIGIIGSAFF

D: .
J: TRBJ2-3
size: .
V: TRBV5-4
DNA: TGTGCCAGCAGTCGAAGGAGGGGTGATGCAGATACGCAGTATTTT
CDR3: CASSRRRGDADTQYF

D: TRBD1
J: TRBJ1-1
size: .
V: TRBV2
DNA: TGTGCCAGCATAGGGACAGGTAACATGAACACTGAAGCTTTCTTT
CDR3: CASIGTGNMNTEAFF

D: TRBD1
J: TRBJ2-7
size: .
V: TRBV12-3/TRBV12-4
DNA: TGTGCCAGCAGGGGGACAGATCGCCACGAGCAGTACTTC
CDR3: CASRGTDRHEQYF

D: TRBD1
J: TRBJ1-1
size: .
V: TRBV18
DNA: TGTGCCAGCTCACCTCTACAGGGGATCACTGAAGCTTTCTTT
CDR3: CASSPLQGITEAFF

D: TRBD2
J: TRBJ2-2
size: .
V: TRBV19
DNA: TGTGCCAGTACCGAATTCGGGGGGGCGAACACCGGGGAGCTGTTTTTT
CDR3: CASTEFGGANTGELFF

D: TRBD1
J: TRBJ2-3
size: .
V: TRBV15
DNA: TGTGCCACCAGCAGAGGAAACAGGGGGCTTGCAGATACGCAGTATTTT
CDR3: CATSRGNRGLADTQYF

D: TRBD1
J: TRBJ2-2
size: once
V: TRBV5-4
DNA: TGTGCCAGCAGCTCAGGGGGCGCCAACCCGAACACCGGGGAGCTGTTTTTT
CDR3: CASSSGGANPNTGELFF

D: TRBD1
J: TRBJ1-2
size: .
V: TRBV29-1
DNA: TGCAGCGTTCTCAGGGCAGGGGGCATCGGCTACACCTTC
CDR3: CSVLRAGGIGYTF

D: .
J: TRBJ1-1
size: .
V: TRBV7-2
DNA: TGTGCCAGCAGCTTAGTTGGAGGGGTGAGGACTGAAGCTTTCTTT
CDR3: CASSLVGGVRTEAFF

D: TRBD1
J: TRBJ2-1
size: .
V: TRBV9
DNA: TGTGCCAGCAGCCAGAGGACAGGGGGGAATGAGCAGTTCTTC
CDR3: CASSQRTGGNEQFF

D: .
J: TRBJ1-3
size: .
V: TRBV6-5
DNA: TGTGCCAGCAGTTACTCCAGGGATCGGTTAAACACCATATATTTT
CDR3: CASSYSRDRLNTIYF

D: .
J: TRBJ1-2
size: .
V: TRBV6-5
DNA: TGTGCCAGCAGTCCGGCGCGAACCAGGTACTATGGCTACACCTTC
CDR3: CASSPARTRYYGYTF

D: .
J: TRBJ1-6
size: .
V: TRBV19
DNA: TGTGCCAGTAGTATGTTGGGAGACGCTCCGGGTTCACCCCTCCACTTT
CDR3: CASSMLGDAPGSPLHF

D: TRBD1
J: TRBJ2-1
size: few
V: TRBV7-9
DNA: TGTGCCAGCAGCTTGATTGGACAGGGGACCCCCAATGAGCAGTTCTTC
CDR3: CASSLIGQGTPNEQFF

D: TRBD2
J: TRBJ2-3
size: .
V: TRBV24-1
DNA: TGTGCCACCTGGCCGGGGGGGGGACGAGTCACAGATACGCAGTATTTT
CDR3: CATWPGGGRVTDTQYF

D: .
J: TRBJ2-7
size: .
V: TRBV5-4
DNA: TGTGCCAGCAGCGCTAAACGGGGGAGCTCCTACGAGCAGTACTTC
CDR3: CASSAKRGSSYEQYF

D: .
J: TRBJ2-1
size: .
V: TRBV6-6
DNA: TGTGCCAGCAGTTACTCCGGAGTGGCGGAAGAGCAGTTCTTC
CDR3: CASSYSGVAEEQFF

D: .
J: TRBJ2-7
size: .
V: TRBV2
DNA: TGTGCCAGCAGTGGTCAGGGCTTTAAGTACGAGCAGTACTTC
CDR3: CASSGQGFKYEQYF

D: .
J: TRBJ2-7
size: .
V: TRBV6-2/TRBV6-3
DNA: TGTGCCAGCAGTTACGGGGGGTTCGGCTACGAGCAGTACTTC
CDR3: CASSYGGFGYEQYF

D: .
J: TRBJ2-6
size: .
V: TRBV11-2
DNA: TGTGCCAGCAGAAGACTCTCTGGGGCCAACGTCCTGACTTTC
CDR3: CASRRLSGANVLTF

D: .
J: TRBJ2-3
size: .
V: TRBV2
DNA: TGTGCCAGCAGTGATCAGGGAATGAGGACAGATACGCAGTATTTT
CDR3: CASSDQGMRTDTQYF

D: TRBD2
J: TRBJ2-1
size: .
V: TRBV4-3
DNA: TGCGCCAGCAGCCGAGTAGCGGGGAACCTATACAATGAGCAGTTCTTC
CDR3: CASSRVAGNLYNEQFF

D: .
J: TRBJ1-1
size: .
V: TRBV7-2
DNA: TGTGCCAGCAGCCGCAGGGTATTCACTGAAGCTTTCTTT
CDR3: CASSRRVFTEAFF

D: .
J: TRBJ1-1
size: .
V: TRBV19
DNA: TGTGCCAGTAGTATTCACGGACAGAACACTGAAGCTTTCTTT
CDR3: CASSIHGQNTEAFF

D: TRBD1
J: TRBJ2-1
size: .
V: TRBV7-3
DNA: TGTGCCAGCATGGAGGACAGGGACCCCTACAATGAGCAGTTCTTC
CDR3: CASMEDRDPYNEQFF

D: .
J: TRBJ2-5
size: few
V: TRBV7-3
DNA: TGTGCCAGCAGCTTAGGGGGCAACCAAGAGACCCAGTACTTC
CDR3: CASSLGGNQETQYF

D: .
J: TRBJ1-1
size: .
V: TRBV29-1
DNA: TGCAGCGTTGTGGGGTGGGGCATGAACACTGAAGCTTTCTTT
CDR3: CSVVGWGMNTEAFF

D: .
J: TRBJ2-1
size: .
V: TRBV7-3
DNA: TGTGCCAGCAGCTCCGACAGTGGTCCATACAATGAGCAGTTCTTC
CDR3: CASSSDSGPYNEQFF

D: TRBD1
J: TRBJ1-2
size: .
V: TRBV11-2
DNA: TGTGCCAGCAGCGGTTATGGACAGGGATCCTATGGCTACACCTTC
CDR3: CASSGYGQGSYGYTF

D: .
J: TRBJ1-1
size: .
V: TRBV29-1
DNA: TGCAGCGTTGAAGGAGGATTCAACACTGAAGCTTTCTTT
CDR3: CSVEGGFNTEAFF

D: TRBD1
J: TRBJ1-1
size: .
V: TRBV18
DNA: TGTGCCAGCTCACCCATGACAGGGGACACTGAAGCTTTCTTT
CDR3: CASSPMTGDTEAFF

D: .
J: TRBJ2-7
size: .
V: TRBV13
DNA: TGTGCCAGCAGCCCTGAGGGGGACCCTTACGAGCAGTACTTC
CDR3: CASSPEGDPYEQYF